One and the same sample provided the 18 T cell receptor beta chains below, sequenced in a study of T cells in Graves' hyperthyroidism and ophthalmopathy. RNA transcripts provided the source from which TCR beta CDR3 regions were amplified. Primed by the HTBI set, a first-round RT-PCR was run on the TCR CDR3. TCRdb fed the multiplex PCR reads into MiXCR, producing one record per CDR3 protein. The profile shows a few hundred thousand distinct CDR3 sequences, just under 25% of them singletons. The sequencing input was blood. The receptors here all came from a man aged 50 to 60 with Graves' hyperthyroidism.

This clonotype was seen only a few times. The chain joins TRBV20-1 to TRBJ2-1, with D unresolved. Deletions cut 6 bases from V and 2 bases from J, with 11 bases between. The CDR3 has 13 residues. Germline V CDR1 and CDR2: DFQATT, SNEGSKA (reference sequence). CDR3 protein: CSAPKVPYNEQFF. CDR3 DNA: TGCAGTGCCCCCAAGGTCCCCTACAATGAGCAGTTCTTC.

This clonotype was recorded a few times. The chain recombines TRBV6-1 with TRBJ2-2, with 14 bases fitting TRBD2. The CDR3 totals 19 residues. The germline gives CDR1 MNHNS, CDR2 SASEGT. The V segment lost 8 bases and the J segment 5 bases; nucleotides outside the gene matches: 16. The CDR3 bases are TGTGCCAGCCCCCCCATAGGTCAGAGGACTAGCGGGGGGACCGGGGAGCTGTTTTTT. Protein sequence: CASPPIGQRTSGGTGELFF.

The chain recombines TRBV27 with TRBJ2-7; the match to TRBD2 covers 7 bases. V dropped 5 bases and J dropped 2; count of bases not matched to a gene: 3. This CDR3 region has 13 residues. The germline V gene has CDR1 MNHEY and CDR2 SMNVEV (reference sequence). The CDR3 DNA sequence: TGTGCCAGCAGTGTGACTAGCACCTACGAGCAGTACTTC. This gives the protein CASSVTSTYEQYF.

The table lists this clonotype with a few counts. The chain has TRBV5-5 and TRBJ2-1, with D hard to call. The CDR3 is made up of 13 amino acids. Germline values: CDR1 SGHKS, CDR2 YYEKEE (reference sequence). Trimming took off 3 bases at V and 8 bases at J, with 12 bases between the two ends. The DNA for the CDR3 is TGTGCCAGCAGCTCCCGAGGAGCGCATGAGCAGTTCTTC. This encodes CASSSRGAHEQFF.

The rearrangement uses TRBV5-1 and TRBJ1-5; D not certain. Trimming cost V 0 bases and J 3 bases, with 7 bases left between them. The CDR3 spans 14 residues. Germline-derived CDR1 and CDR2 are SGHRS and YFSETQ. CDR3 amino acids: CASSLEGLNQPQHF. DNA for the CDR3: TGCGCCAGCAGCTTGGAGGGCCTCAATCAGCCCCAGCATTTT.

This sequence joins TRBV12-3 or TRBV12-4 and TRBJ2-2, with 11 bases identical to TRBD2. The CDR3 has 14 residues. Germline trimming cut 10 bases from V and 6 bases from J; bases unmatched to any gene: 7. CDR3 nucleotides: TGTGCCACCAGACTAGCGGGAAGTCCCGGGGAGCTGTTTTTT. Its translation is CATRLAGSPGELFF.

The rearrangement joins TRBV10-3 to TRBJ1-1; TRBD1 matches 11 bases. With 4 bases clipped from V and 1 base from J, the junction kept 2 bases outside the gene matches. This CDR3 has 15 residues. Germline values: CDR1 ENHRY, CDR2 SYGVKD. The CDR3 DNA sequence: TGTGCCATCAGTGCGGACAGGGGGCAGAACACTGAAGCTTTCTTT. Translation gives CAISADRGQNTEAFF.

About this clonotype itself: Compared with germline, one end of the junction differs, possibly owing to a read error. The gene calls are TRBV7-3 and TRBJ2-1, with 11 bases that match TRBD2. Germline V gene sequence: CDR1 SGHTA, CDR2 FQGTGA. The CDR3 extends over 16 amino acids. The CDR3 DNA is TGCGCCAGCAGCCACCTTAGCGGGAGGGCCTACAATGAGCAGTTCTTC. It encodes CASSHLSGRAYNEQFF.

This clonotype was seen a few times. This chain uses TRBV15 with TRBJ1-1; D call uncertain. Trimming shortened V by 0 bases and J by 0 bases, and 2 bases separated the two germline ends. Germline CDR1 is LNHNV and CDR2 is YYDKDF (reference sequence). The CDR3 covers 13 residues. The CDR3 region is CATSRDLNTEAFF. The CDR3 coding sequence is TGTGCCACCAGCAGAGATCTGAACACTGAAGCTTTCTTT.

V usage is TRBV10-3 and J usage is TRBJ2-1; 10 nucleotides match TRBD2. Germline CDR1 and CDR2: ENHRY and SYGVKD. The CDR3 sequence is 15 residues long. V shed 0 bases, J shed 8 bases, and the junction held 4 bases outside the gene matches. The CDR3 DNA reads TGTGCCATCAGTGAGTCTCTAGCGGGAGTCGATGAGCAGTTCTTC. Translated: CAISESLAGVDEQFF.

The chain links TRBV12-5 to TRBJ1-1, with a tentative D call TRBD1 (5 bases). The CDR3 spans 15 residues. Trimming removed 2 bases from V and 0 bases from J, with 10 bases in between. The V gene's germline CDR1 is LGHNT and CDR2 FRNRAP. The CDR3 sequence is CASGLFEGMNTEAFF. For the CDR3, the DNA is TGTGCTAGTGGTTTGTTCGAGGGGATGAACACTGAAGCTTTCTTT.

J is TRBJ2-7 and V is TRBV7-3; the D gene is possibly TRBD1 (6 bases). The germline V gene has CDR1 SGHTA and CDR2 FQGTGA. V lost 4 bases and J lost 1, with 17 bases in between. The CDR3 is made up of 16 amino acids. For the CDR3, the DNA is TGTGCCAGCAGCTCTTCCTGGAGGACAGCATCCTACGAGCAGTACTTC. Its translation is CASSSSWRTASYEQYF.

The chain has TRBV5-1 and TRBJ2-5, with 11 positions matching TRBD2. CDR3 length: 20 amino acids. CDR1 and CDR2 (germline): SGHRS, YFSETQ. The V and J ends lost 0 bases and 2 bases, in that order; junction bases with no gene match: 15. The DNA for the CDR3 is TGCGCCAGCAGCTTGGCCGGATTCCTAGCGGGAGGAATTAGTCAAGAGACCCAGTACTTC. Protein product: CASSLAGFLAGGISQETQYF.

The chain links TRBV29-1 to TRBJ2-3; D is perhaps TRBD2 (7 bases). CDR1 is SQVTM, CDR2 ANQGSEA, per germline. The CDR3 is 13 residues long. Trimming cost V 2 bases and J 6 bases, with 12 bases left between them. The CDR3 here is CSVEKGRGDTQYF. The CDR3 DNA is TGCAGCGTTGAAAAGGGGAGGGGGGATACGCAGTATTTT.

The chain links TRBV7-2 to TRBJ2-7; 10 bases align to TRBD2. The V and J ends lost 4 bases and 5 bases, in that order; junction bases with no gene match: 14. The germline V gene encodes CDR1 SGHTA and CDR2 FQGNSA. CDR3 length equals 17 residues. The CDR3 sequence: CASSSPSLRTSGDEQYF. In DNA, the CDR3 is TGTGCCAGCAGCTCCCCCTCTCTGAGGACTAGCGGAGACGAGCAGTACTTC.

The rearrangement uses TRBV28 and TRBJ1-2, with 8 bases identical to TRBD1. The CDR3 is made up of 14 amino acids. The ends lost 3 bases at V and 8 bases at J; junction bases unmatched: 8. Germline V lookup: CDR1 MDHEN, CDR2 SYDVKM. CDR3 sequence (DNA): TGTGCCAGCAGTTTTCCCGGGACAGGCCACGGCTACACCTTC. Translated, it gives CASSFPGTGHGYTF.

For the CDR3, the DNA is TGTGCCAGCAGTGGTGGGACTAGCGAGTCCTACGAGCAGTACTTC. This encodes CASSGGTSESYEQYF. The chain is built from TRBV12-3 or TRBV12-4 and TRBJ2-7; TRBD2 matches at 10 bases. The CDR3 covers 15 residues. Germline trimming cut 5 bases from V and 1 base from J; bases unmatched to any gene: 5.

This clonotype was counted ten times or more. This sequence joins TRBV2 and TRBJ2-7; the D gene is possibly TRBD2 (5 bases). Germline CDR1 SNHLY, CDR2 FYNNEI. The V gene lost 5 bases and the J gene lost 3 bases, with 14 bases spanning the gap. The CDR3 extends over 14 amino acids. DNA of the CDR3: TGTGCCAGCAGTCGACCTTCGGCGGGCTACGAGCAGTACTTC. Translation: CASSRPSAGYEQYF.